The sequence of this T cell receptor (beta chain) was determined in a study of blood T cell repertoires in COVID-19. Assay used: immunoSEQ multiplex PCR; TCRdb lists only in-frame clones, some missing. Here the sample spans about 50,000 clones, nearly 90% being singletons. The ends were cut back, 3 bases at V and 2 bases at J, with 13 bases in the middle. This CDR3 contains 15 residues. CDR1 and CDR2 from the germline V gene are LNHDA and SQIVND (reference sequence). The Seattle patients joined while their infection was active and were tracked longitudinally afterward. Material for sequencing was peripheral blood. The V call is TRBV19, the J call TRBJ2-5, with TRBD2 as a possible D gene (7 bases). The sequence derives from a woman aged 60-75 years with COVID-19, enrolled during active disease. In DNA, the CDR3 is TGTGCCAGTAGTATCGGGGGGCAGGGACAAGAGACCCAGTACTTC. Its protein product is CASSIGGQGQETQYF. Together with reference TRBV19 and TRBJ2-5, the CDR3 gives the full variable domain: DGGITQSPKYLFRKEGQNVTLSCEQNLNHDAMYWYRQDPGQGLRLIYYSQIVNDFQKGDIAEGYSVSREKKESFPLTVTSAQKNPTAFYLCASSIGGQGQETQYFGPGTRLLVL.